This is a list of T cell receptor beta chains from one sample in a study of blood T cell repertoires in COVID-19. The repertoire was sequenced with immunoSEQ multiplex PCR; TCRdb's copy has only in-frame clones and lacks some. This table has about 210,000 clones, around 81% appearing once. The sequenced sample consisted of peripheral blood. Every receptor here comes from a human donor in a cohort sampled during active COVID-19. Both conserved end residues are part of each CDR3. D genes are given only for firm matches. Clone size appears in some rows only: once, few, many, or a class for an expanded clone.

>-|TRBD2|TRBV13|TRBJ2-2
TGTGCCAGCAGCTTAAAAGCGGGGGGAACCACCGGGGAGCTGTTTTTT
CASSLKAGGTTGELFF
>few|-|TRBV5-1|TRBJ2-2
TGCGCCAGCAGCTTGGATGCAGGCGGGGAGCTGTTTTTT
CASSLDAGGELFF
>-|-|TRBV3-1/TRBV3-2|TRBJ2-7
TGTGCCAGCAGCCAAGCGGGACTCCAGATTGTGCAGCGGTGGGACGAGCAGTACTTC
CASSQAGLQIVQRWDEQYF
>-|-|TRBV6-2/TRBV6-3|TRBJ1-2
TGTGCCAGCAGTTTAACGACCCCGTCCGGGGCTAACTATGGCTACACCTTC
CASSLTTPSGANYGYTF
>few|TRBD1|TRBV4-2|TRBJ1-6
TGTGCCAGCAGCCCCAGGGGGCCGCGATCACCCCTCCACTTT
CASSPRGPRSPLHF
>many|-|TRBV6-5|TRBJ1-4
TGTGCCAGCAGGAGGGGGACCTCAACTAATGAAAAACTGTTTTTT
CASRRGTSTNEKLFF
>few|TRBD1|TRBV28|TRBJ2-2
TGTGCCAGCAGTTTAAGGGGGGACAGGGGAGCCACCGGGGAGCTGTTTTTT
CASSLRGDRGATGELFF
>-|TRBD2|TRBV7-3|TRBJ2-1
TGTGCCAGCAGCCACGAACTAGCGGGGGACAATGAGCAGTTCTTC
CASSHELAGDNEQFF
>-|-|TRBV7-2|TRBJ2-1
TGTGCCAGCAGCTTAACAGTCCTTGTTGGCAATGAGCAGTTCTTC
CASSLTVLVGNEQFF
>-|-|TRBV11-3|TRBJ2-2
TGTGCCAGCAGCTTAGATTGGGGAGGCGGGGAGCTGTTTTTT
CASSLDWGGGELFF
>many|-|TRBV7-9|TRBJ2-7
TGTGCCAGCAACCCGGTCCCGGGCGAGCAGTACTTC
CASNPVPGEQYF
>once|-|TRBV7-9|TRBJ1-1
TGTGCCAGCAGCCGAACAGGGACTGAAGCTTTCTTT
CASSRTGTEAFF
>-|TRBD1|TRBV11-3|TRBJ1-1
TGTGCCAGCAGCTTTGGGACAGGGGAAGAAACTTTCTTT
CASSFGTGEETFF
>-|-|TRBV5-1|TRBJ2-1
TGCGCCAGCAGGCTCCTAGGGGTCCTCTCGGATGAGCAGTTCTTC
CASRLLGVLSDEQFF
>-|-|TRBV2|TRBJ1-3
TGTGCCAGCAATCCTAGAGTGAGCTCTGGAAACACCATATATTTT
CASNPRVSSGNTIYF
>-|-|TRBV5-1|TRBJ2-2
TGCGCCAGCAGCTTCCGGGACACGGGAACCGGGGAGCTGTTTTTT
CASSFRDTGTGELFF
>few|TRBD1|TRBV7-3|TRBJ2-5
TGTGCCAGCAGCTCCTCCGCGGACAGGGGTGAGACCCAGTACTTC
CASSSSADRGETQYF
>-|-|TRBV6-1|TRBJ1-4
TGTGCCAGCAGTGACCCAGGGGCAACTAATGAAAAACTGTTTTTT
CASSDPGATNEKLFF